These 16 T cell receptor beta chains were sequenced from one sample in a study of blood T cell repertoires in COVID-19. The protocol was immunoSEQ multiplex PCR, while the TCRdb copy is restricted to in-frame clones and leaves out a portion. The sample has 490,000 or so clones; 75% to 90% are singletons. Material for sequencing was PBMCs or T cells enriched from blood (not recorded which). The receptors stem from a woman aged 55-69 years who had recovered from COVID-19.

The rearrangement uses TRBV19 and TRBJ1-1; the D is unclear. Germline V CDR1 and CDR2: LNHDA, SQIVND (reference sequence). The length of the CDR3 is 13 residues. Trimming removed 4 bases from V and 4 bases from J, with 10 bases in between. The CDR3 sequence: CASSTQIGTEAFF. The CDR3 DNA follows: TGTGCCAGTAGTACACAAATTGGCACTGAAGCTTTCTTT.

The chain combines TRBV6-5 with TRBJ1-5; no reliable D call. CDR1 is MNHEY and CDR2 is SVGAGI in the germline V gene. The CDR3 sequence is 13 residues long. Trimming left V 0 bases short and J 7 bases short, with 7 bases between. The CDR3 spells CASSYSARQPQHF. The CDR3 DNA is TGTGCCAGCAGTTACTCAGCCCGACAGCCCCAGCATTTT.

J is TRBJ1-2 and V is TRBV6-1; the D gene is possibly TRBD1 (5 bases). Trimming left V 0 bases short and J 5 bases short, with 10 bases between. This CDR3 is 14 amino acids long. CDR1 is MNHNS and CDR2 is SASEGT in the germline V gene. CDR3 in amino acids: CASSEAAGPYGYTF. CDR3 nucleotide sequence: TGTGCCAGCAGTGAAGCTGCAGGGCCGTATGGCTACACCTTC.

V gene TRBV6-5 combines with J gene TRBJ2-6; a weak D match, TRBD1 (5 bases). V was pared by 3 bases and J by 0 bases, with 9 bases between. The CDR3 sequence is 16 residues long. Germline V gene sequence: CDR1 MNHEY, CDR2 SVGAGI. The CDR3 DNA reads as TGTGCCAGCAGTTATTACGACAGCTCTGGGGCCAACGTCCTGACTTTC. This sequence encodes CASSYYDSSGANVLTF.

The rearrangement links TRBV7-9 to TRBJ2-7, with D possibly being TRBD1 (7 bases). The V gene's germline CDR1 is SEHNR and CDR2 FQNEAQ (reference sequence). Trimming cost V 5 bases and J 0 bases, with 11 bases left between them. The CDR3 is made up of 14 amino acids. The CDR3 sequence: CASSRQGGSYEQYF. CDR3 nucleotide sequence: TGTGCCAGCAGCCGACAGGGAGGCTCCTACGAGCAGTACTTC.

The J gene is TRBJ1-2, the V gene TRBV6-6; D possibly corresponds to TRBD1 (6 bases). The CDR3 extends over 13 amino acids. Per germline, CDR1 MNHNY and CDR2 SVGAGI (reference sequence). V lost 2 bases and J lost 5, with 9 bases in between. The chain's CDR3 is CASSYRTDYGYTF. The CDR3 DNA is TGTGCCAGCAGTTACAGGACAGATTATGGCTACACCTTC.

This chain connects TRBV10-2 to TRBJ2-1; 10 nucleotides line up with TRBD2. From germline, CDR1 is WSHSY and CDR2 SAAADI. The CDR3 length is 16 residues. Trimming removed 1 base from V and 6 bases from J; junction bases left unmatched: 6. The CDR3 loop is CASSEWLAGVANEQFF. As DNA, the CDR3 is TGCGCCAGCAGTGAGTGGCTAGCGGGGGTCGCCAATGAGCAGTTCTTC.

This chain connects TRBV2 to TRBJ1-4, with a possible D match to TRBD1 (6 bases). Trimming cost V 7 bases and J 2 bases, with 11 bases left between them. The CDR3 totals 14 residues. The germline CDR1 and CDR2 sequences are SNHLY and FYNNEI. The CDR3 region has the DNA TGTGCCAGCACCCCAACAGGGACTAATGAAAAACTGTTTTTT. Translating gives CASTPTGTNEKLFF.

This sequence joins TRBV4-2 and TRBJ1-5; D is undetermined. Germline V CDR1 and CDR2: LGHNA, YNFKEQ. With 0 bases removed from V and 3 bases from J, the gap between germline ends came to 12 bases. This CDR3 comprises 16 residues. CDR3 sequence (DNA): TGTGCCAGCAGCCAAGATGTCTTGACACCCAATCAGCCCCAGCATTTT. It specifies CASSQDVLTPNQPQHF.

The chain combines TRBV2 with TRBJ1-6, with a weak D call TRBD1 (6 bases). V lost 9 bases and J lost 0, with 24 bases in between. There are 19 residues in the CDR3. The germline CDR1 and CDR2 sequences are SNHLY and FYNNEI. The CDR3, as DNA: TGTGCCAGTCGGCGCGCCGTAGCCAGGGGAAGCTCCTATAATTCACCCCTCCACTTT. It encodes CASRRAVARGSSYNSPLHF.

The chain recombines TRBV25-1 with TRBJ2-7, with 12 bases aligning to TRBD2. The CDR3 contains 15 residues. The V and J ends lost 3 bases and 6 bases, in that order; junction bases with no gene match: 6. CDR1 is MGHDK and CDR2 is SYGVNS in the germline V gene. The chain's CDR3 is CASSDASGGVGEQYF. The CDR3 DNA reads TGTGCCAGCAGTGATGCTAGCGGGGGGGTTGGCGAGCAGTACTTC.

The rearrangement joins TRBV15 to TRBJ2-1; TRBD2 agrees at 13 bases. This CDR3 spans 16 amino acids. The germline V gene encodes CDR1 LNHNV and CDR2 YYDKDF (reference sequence). The junction had 6 bases not matched to a gene; V was cut back by 1 base and J by 9 bases. CDR3 in amino acids: CATSRARLAGGGEQFF. The CDR3 bases are TGTGCCACCAGCAGAGCACGACTAGCGGGGGGCGGTGAGCAGTTCTTC.

This clone appeared a single time. V and J are TRBV3-1 (or the pseudogene TRBV3-2) and TRBJ1-6, with D tentatively TRBD1 (6 bases). The germline CDR1 and CDR2 sequences are LGHDT and YNNKEL (reference sequence). The CDR3 has 14 amino acids. The ends were cut back, 3 bases at V and 7 bases at J, with 10 bases in the middle. CDR3 DNA sequence: TGTGCCAGCAGCCACTCAGGGGTGAATTCACCCCTCCACTTT. As protein: CASSHSGVNSPLHF.

The V and J genes are TRBV7-2 and TRBJ2-3; tentatively, D is TRBD1 (6 bases). The germline V and J ends were trimmed by 3 bases and 5 bases, with 9 bases remaining between them. This CDR3 comprises 13 residues. Germline V gives CDR1 SGHTA, CDR2 FQGNSA. The CDR3 nucleotides are TGTGCCAGCAGCTTGACAGGTTTAGATACGCAGTATTTT. It translates to CASSLTGLDTQYF.

This rearrangement joins TRBV7-6 to TRBJ1-2; 9 bases map to TRBD1. The CDR3 totals 15 residues. J gave up 5 bases and V 4 bases, and 8 bases lay outside the gene matches. Germline values: CDR1 SGHVS, CDR2 FNYEAQ. The CDR3 sequence: CASSSGQGRRYGYTF. As DNA, the CDR3 is TGTGCCAGCAGCTCAGGACAGGGGCGGAGGTATGGCTACACCTTC.

The J gene is TRBJ1-2, the V gene TRBV10-3, with D uncertain. This CDR3 contains 14 residues. Per germline, CDR1 ENHRY and CDR2 SYGVKD. With 1 base removed from V and 0 bases from J, the gap between germline ends came to 6 bases. CDR3: CAISEFLANYGYTF. The CDR3 DNA reads as TGTGCCATCAGTGAGTTCTTAGCTAACTATGGCTACACCTTC.